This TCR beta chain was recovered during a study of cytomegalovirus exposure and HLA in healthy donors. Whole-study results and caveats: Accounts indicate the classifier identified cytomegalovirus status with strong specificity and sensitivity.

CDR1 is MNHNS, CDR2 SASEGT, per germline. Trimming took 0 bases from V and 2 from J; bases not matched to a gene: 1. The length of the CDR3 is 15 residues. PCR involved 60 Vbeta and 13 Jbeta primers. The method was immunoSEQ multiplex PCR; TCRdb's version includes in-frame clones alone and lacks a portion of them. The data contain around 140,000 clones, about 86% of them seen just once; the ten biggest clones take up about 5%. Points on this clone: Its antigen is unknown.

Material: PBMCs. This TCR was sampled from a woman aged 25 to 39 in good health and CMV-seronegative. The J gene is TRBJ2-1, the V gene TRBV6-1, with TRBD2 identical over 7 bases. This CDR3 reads CASSEAGGTYNEQFF. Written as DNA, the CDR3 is TGTGCCAGCAGTGAAGCGGGGGGGACCTACAATGAGCAGTTCTTC.